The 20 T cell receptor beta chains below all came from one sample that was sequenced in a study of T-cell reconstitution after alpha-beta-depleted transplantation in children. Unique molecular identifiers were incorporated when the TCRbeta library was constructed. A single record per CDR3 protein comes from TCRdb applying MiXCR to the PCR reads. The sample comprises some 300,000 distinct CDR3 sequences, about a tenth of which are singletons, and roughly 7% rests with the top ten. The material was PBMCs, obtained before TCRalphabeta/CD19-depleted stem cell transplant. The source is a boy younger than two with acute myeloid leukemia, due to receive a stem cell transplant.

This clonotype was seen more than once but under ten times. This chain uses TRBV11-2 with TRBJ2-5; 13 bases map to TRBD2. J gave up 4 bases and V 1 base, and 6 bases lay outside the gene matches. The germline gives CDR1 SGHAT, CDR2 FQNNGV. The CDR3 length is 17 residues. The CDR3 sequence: CASSLGGLAGARETQYF. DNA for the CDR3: TGTGCCAGCAGCTTAGGCGGACTAGCGGGAGCAAGAGAGACCCAGTACTTC.

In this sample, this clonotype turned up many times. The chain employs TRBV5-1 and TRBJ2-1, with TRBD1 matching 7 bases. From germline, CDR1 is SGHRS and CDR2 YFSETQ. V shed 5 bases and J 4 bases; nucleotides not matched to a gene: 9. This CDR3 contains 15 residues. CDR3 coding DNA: TGCGCCAGCAGATCAACAGGGGATGGATACAATGAGCAGTTCTTC. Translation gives CASRSTGDGYNEQFF.

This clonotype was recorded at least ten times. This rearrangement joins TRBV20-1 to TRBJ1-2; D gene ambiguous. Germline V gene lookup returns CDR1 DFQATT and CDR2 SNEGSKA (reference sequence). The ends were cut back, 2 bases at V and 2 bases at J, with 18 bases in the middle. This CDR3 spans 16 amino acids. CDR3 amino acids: CSARRTSLLRNYGYTF. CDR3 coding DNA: TGCAGTGCTAGACGCACATCACTACTGAGAAACTATGGCTACACCTTC.

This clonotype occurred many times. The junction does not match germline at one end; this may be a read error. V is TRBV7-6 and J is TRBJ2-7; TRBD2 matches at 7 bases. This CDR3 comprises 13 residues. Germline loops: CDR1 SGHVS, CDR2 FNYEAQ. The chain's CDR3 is CASSLAGGYEQYF. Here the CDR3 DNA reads TGTGCCAGCAGTTTAGCCGGGGGGTACGAGCAGTACTTC.

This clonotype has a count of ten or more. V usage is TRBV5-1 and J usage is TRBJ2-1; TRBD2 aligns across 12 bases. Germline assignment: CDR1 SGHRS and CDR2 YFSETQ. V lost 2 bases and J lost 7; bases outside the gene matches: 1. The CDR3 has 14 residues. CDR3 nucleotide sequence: TGCGCCAGCAGCTTCGGGACTAGCGGGAATGAGCAGTTCTTC. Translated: CASSFGTSGNEQFF.

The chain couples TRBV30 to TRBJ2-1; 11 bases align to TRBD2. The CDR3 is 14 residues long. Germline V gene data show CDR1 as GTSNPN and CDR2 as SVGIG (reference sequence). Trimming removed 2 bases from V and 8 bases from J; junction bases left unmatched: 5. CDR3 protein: CAWSLAGGWDEQFF. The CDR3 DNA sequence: TGTGCCTGGAGTCTAGCGGGGGGTTGGGATGAGCAGTTCTTC.

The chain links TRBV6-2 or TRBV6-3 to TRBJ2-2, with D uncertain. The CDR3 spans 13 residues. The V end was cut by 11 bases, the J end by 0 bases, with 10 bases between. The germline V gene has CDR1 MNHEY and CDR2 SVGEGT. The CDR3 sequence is CAGSRPNTGELFF. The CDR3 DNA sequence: TGTGCCGGTAGCCGGCCGAACACCGGGGAGCTGTTTTTT.

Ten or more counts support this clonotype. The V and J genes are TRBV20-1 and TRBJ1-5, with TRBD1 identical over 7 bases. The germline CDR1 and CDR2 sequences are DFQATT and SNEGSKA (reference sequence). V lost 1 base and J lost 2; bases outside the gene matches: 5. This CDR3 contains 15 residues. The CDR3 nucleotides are TGCAGTGCTAGAGTGCCAGGACAGGGCAATCAGCCCCAGCATTTT. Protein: CSARVPGQGNQPQHF.

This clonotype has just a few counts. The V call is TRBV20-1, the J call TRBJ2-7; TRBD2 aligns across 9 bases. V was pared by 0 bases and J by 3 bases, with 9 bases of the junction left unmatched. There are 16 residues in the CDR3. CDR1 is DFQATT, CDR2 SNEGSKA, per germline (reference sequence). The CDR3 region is CSARDQSGRPYYEQYF. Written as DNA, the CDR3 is TGCAGTGCTAGAGATCAAAGCGGGAGGCCCTACTACGAGCAGTACTTC.

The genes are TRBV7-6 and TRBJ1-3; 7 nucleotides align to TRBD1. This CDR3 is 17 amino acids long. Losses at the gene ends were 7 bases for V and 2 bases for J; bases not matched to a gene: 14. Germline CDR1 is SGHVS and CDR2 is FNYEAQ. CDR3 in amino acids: CASTLSQGRGPGNTIYF. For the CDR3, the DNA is TGTGCCAGCACCTTGTCACAGGGGAGGGGGCCTGGAAACACCATATATTTT.

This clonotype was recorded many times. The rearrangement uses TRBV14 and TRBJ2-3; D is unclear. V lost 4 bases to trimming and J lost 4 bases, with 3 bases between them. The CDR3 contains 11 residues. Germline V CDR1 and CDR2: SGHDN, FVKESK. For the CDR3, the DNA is TGTGCCAGCAGCCGATCAGATACGCAGTATTTT. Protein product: CASSRSDTQYF. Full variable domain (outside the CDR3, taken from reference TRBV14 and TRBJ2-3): EAGVTQFPSHSVIEKGQTVTLRCDPISGHDNLYWYRRVMGKEIKFLLHFVKESKQDESGMPNNRFLAERTGGTYSTLKVQPAELEDSGVYFCASSRSDTQYFGPGTRLTVL.

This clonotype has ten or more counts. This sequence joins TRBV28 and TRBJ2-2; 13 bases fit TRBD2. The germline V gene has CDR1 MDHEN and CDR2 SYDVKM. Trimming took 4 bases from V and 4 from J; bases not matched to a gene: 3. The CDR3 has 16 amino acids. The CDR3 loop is CASSSRLAGGTGELFF. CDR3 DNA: TGTGCCAGCAGTTCCCGACTAGCGGGGGGCACCGGGGAGCTGTTTTTT.

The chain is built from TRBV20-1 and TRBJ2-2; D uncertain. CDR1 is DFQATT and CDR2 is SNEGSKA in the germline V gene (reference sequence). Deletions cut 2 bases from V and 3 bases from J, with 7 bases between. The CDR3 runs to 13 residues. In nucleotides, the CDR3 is TGCAGTGCTAGATGGGTGGACACCGGGGAGCTGTTTTTT. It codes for CSARWVDTGELFF.

For the CDR3, the DNA is TGTGCCAGCAGCTTGTTTACTAGCGGGGGGGTCTACAATGAGCAGTTCTTC. Amino acid sequence: CASSLFTSGGVYNEQFF. V is TRBV5-6 and J is TRBJ2-1; 13 bases fit TRBD2. CDR3 length equals 17 residues. CDR1 is SGHDT, CDR2 YYEEEE, per germline. V was pared by 1 base and J by 3 bases, with 4 bases of the junction left unmatched. The variable domain in full, with the rest retrieved from reference TRBV5-6 and TRBJ2-1, is DAGVTQSPTHLIKTRGQQVTLRCSPKSGHDTVSWYQQALGQGPQFIFQYYEEEERQRGNFPDRFSGHQFPNYSSELNVNALLLGDSALYLCASSLFTSGGVYNEQFFGPGTRLTVL.

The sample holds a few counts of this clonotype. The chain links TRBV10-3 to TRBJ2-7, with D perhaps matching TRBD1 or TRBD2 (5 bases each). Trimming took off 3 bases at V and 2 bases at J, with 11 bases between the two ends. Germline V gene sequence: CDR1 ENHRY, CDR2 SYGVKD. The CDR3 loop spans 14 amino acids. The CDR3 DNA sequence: TGTGCCATCAGTGAAGGGACGGACCCCTACGAGCAGTACTTC. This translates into CAISEGTDPYEQYF.

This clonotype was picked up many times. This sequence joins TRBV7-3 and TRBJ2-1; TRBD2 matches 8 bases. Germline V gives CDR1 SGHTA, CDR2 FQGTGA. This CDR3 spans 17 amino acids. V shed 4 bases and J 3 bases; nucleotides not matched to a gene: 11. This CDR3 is CASSSPQRGRVYNEQFF. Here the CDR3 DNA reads TGTGCCAGCAGCTCCCCTCAGCGGGGGCGAGTCTACAATGAGCAGTTCTTC.

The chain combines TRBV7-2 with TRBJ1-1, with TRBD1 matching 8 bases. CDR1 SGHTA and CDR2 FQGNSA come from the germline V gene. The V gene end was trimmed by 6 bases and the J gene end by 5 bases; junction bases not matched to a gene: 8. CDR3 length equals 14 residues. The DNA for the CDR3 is TGTGCCAGCAGGCGGACAGGGTTGGGTACTGAAGCTTTCTTT. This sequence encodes CASRRTGLGTEAFF.

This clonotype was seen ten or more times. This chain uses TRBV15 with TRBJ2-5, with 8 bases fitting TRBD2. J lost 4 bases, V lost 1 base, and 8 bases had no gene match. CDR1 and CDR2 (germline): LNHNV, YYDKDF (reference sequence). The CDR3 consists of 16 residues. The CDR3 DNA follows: TGTGCCACCAGCAGAGGAAGGCGGGGGGCAGGAGAGACCCAGTACTTC. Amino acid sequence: CATSRGRRGAGETQYF. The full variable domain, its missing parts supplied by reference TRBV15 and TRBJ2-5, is DAMVIQNPRYQVTQFGKPVTLSCSQTLNHNVMYWYQQKSSQAPKLLFHYYDKDFNNEADTPDNFQSRRPNTSFCFLDIRSPGLGDTAMYLCATSRGRRGAGETQYFGPGTRLLVL.

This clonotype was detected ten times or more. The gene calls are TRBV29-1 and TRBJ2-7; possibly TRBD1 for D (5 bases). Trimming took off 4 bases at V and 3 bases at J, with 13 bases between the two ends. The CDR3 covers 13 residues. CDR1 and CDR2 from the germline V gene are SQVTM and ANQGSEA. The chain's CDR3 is CSVAGGRVYEQYF. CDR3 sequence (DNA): TGCAGCGTTGCTGGTGGCAGGGTCTACGAGCAGTACTTC.

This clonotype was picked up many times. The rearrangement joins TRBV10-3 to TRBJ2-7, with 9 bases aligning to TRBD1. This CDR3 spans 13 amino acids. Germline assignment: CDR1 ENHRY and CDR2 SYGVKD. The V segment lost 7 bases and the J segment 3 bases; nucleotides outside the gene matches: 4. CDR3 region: CAINQGQGYEQYF. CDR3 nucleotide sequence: TGTGCCATCAATCAGGGACAGGGCTACGAGCAGTACTTC.